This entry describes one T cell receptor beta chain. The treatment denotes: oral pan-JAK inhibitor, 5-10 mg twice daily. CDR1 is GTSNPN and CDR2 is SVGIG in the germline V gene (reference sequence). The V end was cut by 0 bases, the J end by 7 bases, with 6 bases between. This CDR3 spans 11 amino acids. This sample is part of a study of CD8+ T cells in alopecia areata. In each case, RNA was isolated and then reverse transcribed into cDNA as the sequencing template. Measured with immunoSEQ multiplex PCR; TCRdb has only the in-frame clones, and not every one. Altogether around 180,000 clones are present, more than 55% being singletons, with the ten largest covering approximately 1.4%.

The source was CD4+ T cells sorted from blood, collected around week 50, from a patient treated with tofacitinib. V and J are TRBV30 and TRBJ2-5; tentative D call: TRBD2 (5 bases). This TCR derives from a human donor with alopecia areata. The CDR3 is CAWSVAGTQYF. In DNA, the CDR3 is TGTGCCTGGAGTGTCGCGGGGACCCAGTACTTC.